This T cell receptor (beta chain) was documented in a study of Graves' ophthalmopathy and Graves' hyperthyroidism. The germline CDR1 and CDR2 sequences are SGHAT and FQNNGV. This CDR3 is built from 16 residues. V shed 8 bases, J shed 0 bases, and the junction held 1 base outside the gene matches. This clonotype has only a few counts. TCR beta CDR3 amplification used RNA transcripts. The authors performed first-round RT-PCR with HTBI primers and then a second-round multiplex PCR. MiXCR, run by TCRdb on the multiplex PCR reads, gives a single entry per CDR3 protein. The data contain approximately 700,000 distinct CDR3 sequences, roughly 40% of them singletons.

This chain joins TRBV11-2 and TRBJ2-2; TRBD2 agrees at 15 bases. The specimen sequenced was peripheral blood. The receptor was isolated from an adult man with Graves' ophthalmopathy. The CDR3 loop reads CASRTSGGANTGELFF. CDR3 bases: TGTGCCAGCCGGACTAGCGGGGGGGCGAACACCGGGGAGCTGTTTTTT.